This T cell receptor (beta chain) came from a study of response to subunit inactivated influenza vaccine. Study outcomes and limitations: Each seasonal influenza vaccination recruits few new T cells, the authors suggested.

As to this clonotype: No antigen is known for it.

TCRdb ran MiXCR on the RT-PCR reads and lists one entry per CDR3 protein. Seen here are more than 600,000 distinct CDR3 sequences, under 20% observed once, and the top ten hold 9.5% to 13%. The CDR3 totals 16 residues. The J segment lost 4 bases and the V segment lost 6 bases, leaving 7 bases of the junction unmatched. Germline loops: CDR1 MNHEY, CDR2 SMNVEV (reference sequence). The TCR was taken from a man aged 45-60 years who received an inactivated influenza vaccine. The material was PBMCs from blood, obtained roughly 5 days after vaccination. V and J are TRBV27 and TRBJ2-3; 13 bases are a match to TRBD2. The CDR3 DNA reads as TGTGCCAGCAGATCACTAGCGGGGGGGCTTTCAGATACGCAGTATTTT. As protein: CASRSLAGGLSDTQYF.